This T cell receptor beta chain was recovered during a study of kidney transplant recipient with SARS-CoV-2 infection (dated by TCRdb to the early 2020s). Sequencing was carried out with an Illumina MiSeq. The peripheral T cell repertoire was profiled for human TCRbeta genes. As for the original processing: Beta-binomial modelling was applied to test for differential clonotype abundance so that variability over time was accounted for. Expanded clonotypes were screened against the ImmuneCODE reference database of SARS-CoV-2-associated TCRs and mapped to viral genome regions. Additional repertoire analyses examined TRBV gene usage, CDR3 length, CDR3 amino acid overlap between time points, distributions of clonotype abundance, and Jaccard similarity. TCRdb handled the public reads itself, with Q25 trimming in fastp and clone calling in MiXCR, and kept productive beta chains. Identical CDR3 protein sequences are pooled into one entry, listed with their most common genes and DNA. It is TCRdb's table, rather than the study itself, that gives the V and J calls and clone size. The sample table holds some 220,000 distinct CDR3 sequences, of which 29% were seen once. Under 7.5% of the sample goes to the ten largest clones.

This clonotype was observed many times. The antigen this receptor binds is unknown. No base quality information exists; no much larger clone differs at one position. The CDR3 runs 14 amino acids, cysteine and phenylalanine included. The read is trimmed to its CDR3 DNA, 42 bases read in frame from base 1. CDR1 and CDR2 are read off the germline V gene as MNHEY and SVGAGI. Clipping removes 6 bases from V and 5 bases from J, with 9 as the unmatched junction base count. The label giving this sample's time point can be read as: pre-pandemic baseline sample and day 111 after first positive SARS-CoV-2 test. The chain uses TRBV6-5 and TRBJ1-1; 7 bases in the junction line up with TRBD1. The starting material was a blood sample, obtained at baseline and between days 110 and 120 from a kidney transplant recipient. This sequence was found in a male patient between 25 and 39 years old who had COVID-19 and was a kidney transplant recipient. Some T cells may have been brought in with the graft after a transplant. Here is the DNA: TGTGCCAGCAGGGAAGACAGGGCGGGGACTGAAGCTTTCTTT. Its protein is CASREDRAGTEAFF.